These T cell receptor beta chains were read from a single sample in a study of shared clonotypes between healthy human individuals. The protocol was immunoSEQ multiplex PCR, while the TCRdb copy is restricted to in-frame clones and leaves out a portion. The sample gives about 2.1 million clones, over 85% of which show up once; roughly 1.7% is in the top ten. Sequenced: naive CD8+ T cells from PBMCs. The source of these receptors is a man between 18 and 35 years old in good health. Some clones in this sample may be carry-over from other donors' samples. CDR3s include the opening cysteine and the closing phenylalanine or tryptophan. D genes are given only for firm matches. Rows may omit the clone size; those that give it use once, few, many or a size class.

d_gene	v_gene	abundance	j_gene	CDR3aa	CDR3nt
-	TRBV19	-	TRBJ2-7	CASSISGGGYEQYF	TGTGCCAGTAGTATATCTGGCGGAGGGTACGAGCAGTACTTC
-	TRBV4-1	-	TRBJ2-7	CASSHLIGGTSYEQYF	TGCGCCAGCAGCCACCTAATTGGGGGCACATCCTACGAGCAGTACTTC
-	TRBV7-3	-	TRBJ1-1	CASSLGLGGTEAFF	TGTGCCAGCAGCTTAGGATTGGGCGGCACTGAAGCTTTCTTT
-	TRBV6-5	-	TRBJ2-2	CASTDERFYPGELFF	TGTGCCAGCACCGACGAGCGGTTTTACCCCGGGGAGCTGTTTTTT
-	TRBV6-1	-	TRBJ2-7	CASSEGVGSTYEQYF	TGTGCCAGCAGTGAAGGGGTCGGCTCCACCTACGAGCAGTACTTC
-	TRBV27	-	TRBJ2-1	CASRVGKTSYNEQFF	TGTGCCAGCAGGGTCGGCAAAACCTCCTACAATGAGCAGTTCTTC
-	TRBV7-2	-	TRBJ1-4	CASSLDPDVNEKLFF	TGTGCCAGCAGCTTAGACCCCGACGTTAATGAAAAACTGTTTTTT
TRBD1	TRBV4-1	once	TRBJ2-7	CASRQPGQGFYEQYF	TGCGCCAGCAGGCAACCGGGACAGGGCTTTTACGAGCAGTACTTC
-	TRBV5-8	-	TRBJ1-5	CASSLVLGPGVNNQPQHF	TGTGCCAGCAGCTTGGTTCTTGGGCCGGGAGTTAACAATCAGCCCCAGCATTTT
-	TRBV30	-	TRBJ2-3	CAWSELGRITSTDTQYF	TGTGCCTGGAGTGAACTCGGGCGGATAACTAGCACAGATACGCAGTATTTT
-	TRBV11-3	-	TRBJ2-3	CASSPRGVVGQYF	TGTGCCAGCAGTCCCCGGGGCGTAGTGGGGCAGTATTTT
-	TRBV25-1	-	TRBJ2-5	CASSVAARETQYF	TGTGCCAGCAGTGTAGCCGCCCGGGAGACCCAGTACTTC
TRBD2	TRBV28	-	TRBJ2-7	CASSIASGGSYEQYF	TGTGCCAGCAGTATCGCTAGCGGGGGCTCCTACGAGCAGTACTTC
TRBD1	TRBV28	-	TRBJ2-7	CASSPTGGPYEQYF	TGTGCCAGCAGTCCTACAGGGGGCCCTTACGAGCAGTACTTC
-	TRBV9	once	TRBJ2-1	CASSGSGPRVDEQFF	TGTGCCAGCAGCGGGTCGGGTCCGAGGGTAGATGAGCAGTTCTTC
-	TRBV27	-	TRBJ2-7	CASSLSAGRAYEQYF	TGTGCCAGCAGTTTATCCGCAGGCAGGGCCTACGAGCAGTACTTC
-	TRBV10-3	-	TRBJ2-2	CAIRGSQVANTGELFF	TGTGCCATCAGGGGCTCACAGGTAGCGAACACCGGGGAGCTGTTTTTT
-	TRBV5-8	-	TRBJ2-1	CASSQPLRDPHEQFF	TGTGCCAGCAGCCAACCATTACGGGACCCCCATGAGCAGTTCTTC
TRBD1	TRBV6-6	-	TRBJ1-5	CASREDRDQPQHF	TGTGCCAGCAGGGAGGACAGGGACCAGCCCCAGCATTTT
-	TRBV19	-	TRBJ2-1	CASSIGTGLPYNEQFF	TGTGCCAGTAGCATCGGGACTGGGCTCCCTTACAATGAGCAGTTCTTC
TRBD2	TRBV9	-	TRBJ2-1	CASGPSGKNEQFF	TGTGCCAGCGGGCCTAGCGGGAAGAATGAGCAGTTCTTC
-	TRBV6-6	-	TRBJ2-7	CASSYSDGAHYEQYF	TGTGCCAGCAGTTACTCGGACGGCGCCCACTACGAGCAGTACTTC
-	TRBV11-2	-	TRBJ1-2	CASSMVAFGYGYTF	TGTGCCAGCAGCATGGTTGCGTTCGGCTATGGCTACACCTTC
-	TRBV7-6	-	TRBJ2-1	CASSRKAEQFNEQFF	TGTGCCAGCAGCCGGAAGGCGGAGCAATTCAATGAGCAGTTCTTC
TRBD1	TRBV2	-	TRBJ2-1	CASTEGQGDNEQFF	TGTGCCAGCACCGAGGGACAGGGCGACAATGAGCAGTTCTTC
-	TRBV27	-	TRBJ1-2	CASKVKGAYGYTF	TGTGCCAGTAAAGTGAAGGGTGCCTATGGCTACACCTTC
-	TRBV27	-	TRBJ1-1	CASSLSAFF	TGTGCCAGCAGTCTCTCAGCTTTCTTT
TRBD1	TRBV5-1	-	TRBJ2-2	CASSLDRGLTGELFF	TGCGCCAGCAGCCTGGACAGGGGTCTTACCGGGGAGCTGTTTTTT
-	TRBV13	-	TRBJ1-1	CASSSLRQGFSTEAFF	TGTGCCAGCAGTTCGCTACGCCAGGGTTTTAGCACTGAAGCTTTCTTT
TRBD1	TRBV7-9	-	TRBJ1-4	CASGDRDSTNEKLFF	TGTGCCAGCGGGGACAGGGACTCAACTAATGAAAAACTGTTTTTT